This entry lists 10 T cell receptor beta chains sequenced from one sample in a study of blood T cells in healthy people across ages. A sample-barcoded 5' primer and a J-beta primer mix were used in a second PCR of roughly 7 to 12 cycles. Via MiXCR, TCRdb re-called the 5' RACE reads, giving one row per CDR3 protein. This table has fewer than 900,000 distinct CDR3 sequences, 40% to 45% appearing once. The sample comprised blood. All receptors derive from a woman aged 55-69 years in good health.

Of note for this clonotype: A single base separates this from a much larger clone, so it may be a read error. CDR3 nucleotide sequence: TGTGCCAGCAGCTTTGGGGGGGCCTCCTACGAGCAGAACTTC. Translation gives CASSFGGASYEQNF. This chain links TRBV7-2 with TRBJ2-7, with TRBD2 as a possible D gene (7 bases). CDR3 length: 14 amino acids. The germline V gene has CDR1 SGHTA and CDR2 FQGNSA.

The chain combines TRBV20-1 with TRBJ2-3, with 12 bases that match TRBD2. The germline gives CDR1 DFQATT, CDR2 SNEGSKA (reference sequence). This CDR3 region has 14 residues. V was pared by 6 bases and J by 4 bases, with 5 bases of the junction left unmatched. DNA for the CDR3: TGCAGTGCACACTCTAGCGGGAGGGCAGATACGCAGTATTTT. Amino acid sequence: CSAHSSGRADTQYF.

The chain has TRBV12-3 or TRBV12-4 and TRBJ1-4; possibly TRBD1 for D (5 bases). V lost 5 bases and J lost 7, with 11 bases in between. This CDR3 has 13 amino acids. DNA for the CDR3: TGTGCCAGCAGTCCCCGACAGCTTGAAAAACTGTTTTTT. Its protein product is CASSPRQLEKLFF.

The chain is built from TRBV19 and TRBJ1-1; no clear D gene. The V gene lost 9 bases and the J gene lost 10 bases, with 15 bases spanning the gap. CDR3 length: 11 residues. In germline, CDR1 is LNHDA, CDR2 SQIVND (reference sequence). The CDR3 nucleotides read TGTGCCAGCCACGGACCCCGCGGAGCTTTCTTT. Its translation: CASHGPRGAFF.

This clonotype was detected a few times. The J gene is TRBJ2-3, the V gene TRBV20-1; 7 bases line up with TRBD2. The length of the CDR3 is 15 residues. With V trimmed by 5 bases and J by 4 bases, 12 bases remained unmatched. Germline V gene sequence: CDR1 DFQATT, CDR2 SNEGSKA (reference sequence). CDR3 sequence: CSAGPGGGFSDTQYF. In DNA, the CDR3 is TGCAGTGCTGGCCCGGGAGGCGGGTTCTCAGATACGCAGTATTTT.

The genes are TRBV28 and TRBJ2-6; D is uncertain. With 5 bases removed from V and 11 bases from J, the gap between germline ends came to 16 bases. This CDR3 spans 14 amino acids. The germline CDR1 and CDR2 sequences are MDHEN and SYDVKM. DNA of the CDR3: TGTGCCAGCAGTCGAATTACGGGCCTAGACGTCCTGACTTTC. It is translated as CASSRITGLDVLTF.

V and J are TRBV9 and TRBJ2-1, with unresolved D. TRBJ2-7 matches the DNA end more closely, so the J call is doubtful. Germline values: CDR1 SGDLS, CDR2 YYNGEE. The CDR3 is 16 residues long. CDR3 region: CASSVGWISSYNEQYF. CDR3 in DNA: TGTGCCAGCAGCGTAGGTTGGATAAGCTCCTACAATGAGCAGTACTTC.

The CDR3 spells CASSHVFQGLSYNEQFF. The CDR3 bases are TGTGCCAGCAGCCACGTTTTTCAGGGCCTCTCCTACAATGAGCAGTTCTTC. The V call is TRBV3-1, the J call TRBJ2-1, with D tentatively TRBD1 (5 bases). V lost 3 bases and J 0 bases, leaving 15 bases between the germline ends. CDR3 length: 17 amino acids. CDR1 and CDR2 (germline): LGHDT, YNNKEL (reference sequence).

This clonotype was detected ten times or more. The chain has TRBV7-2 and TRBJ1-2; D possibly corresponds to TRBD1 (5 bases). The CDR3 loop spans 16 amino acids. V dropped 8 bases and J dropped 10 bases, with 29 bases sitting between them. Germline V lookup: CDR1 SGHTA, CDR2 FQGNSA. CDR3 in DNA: TGTGCCAGCTCACGGGGGGGGAAGGGGAACCGGGACTTCTACACCTTC. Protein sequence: CASSRGGKGNRDFYTF.

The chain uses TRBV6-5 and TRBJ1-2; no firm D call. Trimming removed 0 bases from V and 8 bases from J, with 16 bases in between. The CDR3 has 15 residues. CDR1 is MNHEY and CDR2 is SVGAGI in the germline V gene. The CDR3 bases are TGTGCCAGCAGTTACTCGACCACCTCACCAAGGGGCTACACCTTC. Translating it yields CASSYSTTSPRGYTF.